A selection of T cell receptor beta chains follows, all from one sample in a study of radiation and T cells in renal cell carcinoma. The repertoire was sequenced with immunoSEQ multiplex PCR; TCRdb's copy has only in-frame clones and lacks some. This sample carries roughly 120,000 clones, about four fifths of them seen once, and the ten largest clones take around 3%. The specimen was blood, collected from a patient whose treatment included radiotherapy and nephrectomy. These TCRs come from a woman in her fifties or sixties with renal cell carcinoma. CDR3s include the opening cysteine and the closing phenylalanine or tryptophan. The order of the fields is CDR3 protein, CDR3 DNA, J gene, clone size, V gene, D gene. A D gene is named only where the DNA matches it firmly. Clone sizes are given selectively: once, few, many, or a class where the clone is expanded.

CAWSAGQPLGPQHF	TGTGCCTGGAGTGCGGGACAGCCGTTGGGGCCCCAGCATTTT	TRBJ1-5	NA	TRBV30	TRBD1
CASSPRTGQNTQYF	TGTGCCAGCAGTCCGAGGACAGGGCAAAATACGCAGTATTTT	TRBJ2-3	NA	TRBV6-5	TRBD1
CASSSPPGGRPTDTQYF	TGTGCCAGCAGTTCCCCACCGGGGGGCAGGCCCACAGATACGCAGTATTTT	TRBJ2-3	NA	TRBV27	NA
CASWARGNTEAFF	TGCGCCAGTTGGGCCCGGGGAAACACTGAAGCTTTCTTT	TRBJ1-1	NA	TRBV4-1	NA
CASSPFPQGTLAKNIQYF	TGTGCCAGCTCACCATTCCCACAGGGAACTTTAGCCAAAAACATTCAGTACTTC	TRBJ2-4	few	TRBV18	NA
CASSEGRGLEDTQYF	TGTGCCAGCAGTGAAGGGAGGGGGTTAGAAGATACGCAGTATTTT	TRBJ2-3	NA	TRBV25-1	NA
CASSLRQGPYEQYF	TGTGCCAGCAGCTTAAGGCAGGGACCCTACGAGCAGTACTTC	TRBJ2-7	NA	TRBV7-6	NA
CASSEVGTGRGTQYF	TGTGCCAGCAGTGAAGTCGGGACAGGCCGGGGGACCCAGTACTTC	TRBJ2-5	once	TRBV6-1	TRBD1
CSVVLGVEEQFF	TGCAGCGTTGTACTTGGGGTTGAGGAGCAGTTCTTC	TRBJ2-1	NA	TRBV29-1	NA
CASSSAGIQETQYF	TGTGCCAGCAGCTCTGCAGGGATCCAAGAGACCCAGTACTTC	TRBJ2-5	NA	TRBV7-9	NA
CASSTSSYNSPLHF	TGTGCCAGTAGTACAAGTTCCTATAATTCACCCCTCCACTTT	TRBJ1-6	NA	TRBV19	NA
CASSLERSQETQYF	TGCGCCAGCAGCTTGGAACGCAGCCAAGAGACCCAGTACTTC	TRBJ2-5	NA	TRBV5-1	NA
CSVEDRGEADTQYF	TGCAGCGTTGAAGACCGGGGCGAAGCAGATACGCAGTATTTT	TRBJ2-3	NA	TRBV29-1	NA
CASSVWTDSNYGYTF	TGCGCCAGCAGCGTATGGACAGACTCTAACTATGGCTACACCTTC	TRBJ1-2	NA	TRBV5-1	NA
CSVDSQEGNYGYTF	TGCAGCGTTGACTCCCAAGAGGGGAACTATGGCTACACCTTC	TRBJ1-2	NA	TRBV29-1	NA
CASSFSGRLAGELFF	TGTGCCAGCAGCTTCTCAGGGAGGTTGGCCGGGGAGCTGTTTTTT	TRBJ2-2	NA	TRBV7-9	NA
CASGPVQGPGNTIYF	TGTGCCAGCGGGCCAGTACAGGGACCCGGAAACACCATATATTTT	TRBJ1-3	NA	TRBV6-5	NA
CASSESSKIDTGELFF	TGTGCCAGCAGTGAAAGCTCTAAAATTGACACCGGGGAGCTGTTTTTT	TRBJ2-2	NA	TRBV2	NA
CASSFPSSYEQYF	TGTGCCAGCAGCTTCCCTAGCTCCTACGAGCAGTACTTC	TRBJ2-7	NA	TRBV5-6	NA
CASTRTGGITEAFF	TGTGCCAGCACCCGGACAGGGGGTATCACTGAAGCTTTCTTT	TRBJ1-1	NA	TRBV11-2	TRBD1